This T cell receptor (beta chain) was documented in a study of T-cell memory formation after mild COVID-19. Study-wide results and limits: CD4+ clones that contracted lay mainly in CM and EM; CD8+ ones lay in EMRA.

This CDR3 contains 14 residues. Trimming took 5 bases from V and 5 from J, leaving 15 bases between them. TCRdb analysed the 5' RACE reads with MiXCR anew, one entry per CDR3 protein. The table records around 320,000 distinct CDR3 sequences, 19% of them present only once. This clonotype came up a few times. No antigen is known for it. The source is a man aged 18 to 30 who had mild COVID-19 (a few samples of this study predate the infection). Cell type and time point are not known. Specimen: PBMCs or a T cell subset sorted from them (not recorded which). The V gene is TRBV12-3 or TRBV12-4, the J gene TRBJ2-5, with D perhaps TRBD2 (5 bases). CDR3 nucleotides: TGTGCCAGCAGTCTCCTAACTAGTAGGGAGACCCAGTACTTC. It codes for CASSLLTSRETQYF.